These 22 T cell receptor beta chains originate from one sample sequenced in a study of pediatric ulcerative colitis (dated by TCRdb to about 2019). Library method: the immunoSEQ multiplex PCR assay. TCRdb provides this immuneACCESS table in a form limited to in-frame rearrangements. Some clones are lacking; in checked studies, under half of them reflect an unresolved V gene, and why the rest are absent is not known. This sample gives 20,000 to 25,000 clones in total; 71% of them show up just once. 15% to 19% of the sample belongs to the ten largest clones. During colonoscopy, one to two pinch biopsies were obtained from the rectum for research. Sequencing was carried out using gut tissue. The origin of the receptors is a boy younger than 18 with severe ulcerative colitis.

The chain joins TRBV11-2 to TRBJ1-2; maybe TRBD1 (6 bases). V lost 5 bases and J lost 3, with 10 bases in between. This CDR3 comprises 13 residues. Germline values: CDR1 SGHAT, CDR2 FQNNGV. In DNA, the CDR3 is TGTGCCAGCAGCGAACAGGGCTACTATGGCTACACCTTC. Protein product: CASSEQGYYGYTF.

This chain links TRBV2 with TRBJ2-1; 8 bases agree with TRBD1. This CDR3 is 12 amino acids long. Per germline, CDR1 SNHLY and CDR2 FYNNEI. Trimming removed 8 bases from V and 8 bases from J; junction bases left unmatched: 5. This chain's CDR3 is CASAQGVYEQFF. Written as DNA, the CDR3 is TGTGCCAGCGCACAGGGGGTGTATGAGCAGTTCTTC.

Comment on this clone: The same CDR3 also results from other DNA sequences found in this sample. CDR3 in DNA: TGTGCCAGCTCACCATGGGAGGGTTACGAGCAGTACTTC. This codes for CASSPWEGYEQYF. This chain connects TRBV18 to TRBJ2-7; 7 nucleotides match TRBD2. CDR1 is KGHSH, CDR2 LQKENI, per germline. CDR3 length: 13 amino acids. Trimming removed 2 bases from V and 4 bases from J; junction bases left unmatched: 2.

This clone was recorded only once. The DNA for the CDR3 is TGTGCCAGCAGTTTATTTTCCCCTACAAGAAGACAGGGGGGTAACCCTGAAGCTTTCTTT. Its translation: CASSLFSPTRRQGGNPEAFF. The chain combines TRBV27 with TRBJ1-1, with 9 bases lining up with TRBD1. Germline CDR1 reads MNHEY; CDR2 reads SMNVEV (reference sequence). This CDR3 region has 20 residues. V was pared by 1 base and J by 6 bases, with 21 bases of the junction left unmatched.

This clone was recorded a few times. This chain uses TRBV27 with TRBJ2-1; 7 positions match TRBD2. The J segment lost 5 bases and the V segment lost 7 bases, leaving 8 bases of the junction unmatched. The CDR3 spans 14 residues. Germline-derived CDR1 and CDR2 are MNHEY and SMNVEV (reference sequence). The CDR3 loop is CASKGGWLDNEQFF. The CDR3 region has the DNA TGTGCCAGCAAGGGAGGGTGGTTGGACAATGAGCAGTTCTTC.

This chain joins TRBV10-3 and TRBJ2-1; a possible D gene is TRBD2 (6 bases). The CDR3 consists of 12 residues. V shed 10 bases and J shed 0 bases, with 7 bases lying between them. Germline V gene sequence: CDR1 ENHRY, CDR2 SYGVKD. CDR3 sequence (DNA): TGTGCCACCGGGGGCTCCTACAATGAGCAGTTCTTC. It yields the protein CATGGSYNEQFF.

The rearrangement links TRBV18 to TRBJ2-7, with a possible D match to TRBD2 (5 bases). The CDR3 has 13 residues. In germline, CDR1 is KGHSH, CDR2 LQKENI. Trimming removed 2 bases at V and 1 base at J, with 6 bases between. CDR3 sequence: CASSPGSSYEQYF. The CDR3 DNA is TGTGCCAGCTCACCAGGGAGTTCCTACGAGCAGTACTTC.

The sample holds a few counts of this clone. This chain links TRBV2 with TRBJ2-7, with 8 positions matching TRBD2. The CDR3 length is 14 residues. Trimming cost V 11 bases and J 5 bases; bases outside gene matches: 14. Germline V gives CDR1 SNHLY, CDR2 FYNNEI. This chain's CDR3 is CAGREGRDVDEQYF. CDR3 bases: TGTGCCGGACGGGAGGGCAGGGATGTTGACGAGCAGTACTTC.

The chain has TRBV4-3 and TRBJ2-7; possible D gene TRBD2, 6 bases. The CDR3 has 14 amino acids. The V gene's germline CDR1 is LGHNA and CDR2 YSLEER. The V and J ends lost 1 base and 2 bases respectively, with 9 bases between them. The CDR3 sequence: CASSQGTTTYEQYF. The CDR3 DNA reads TGCGCCAGCAGCCAAGGGACTACCACCTACGAGCAGTACTTC.

This rearrangement joins TRBV5-1 to TRBJ2-3; 7 bases map to TRBD1. Unmatched junction bases numbered 5, after V lost 5 bases and J lost 2 bases. Per the germline V gene, CDR1 is SGHRS and CDR2 is YFSETQ. CDR3 length: 14 amino acids. Here the CDR3 reads CASSVQGFTDTQYF. CDR3 sequence (DNA): TGCGCCAGCAGTGTACAGGGGTTCACAGATACGCAGTATTTT. The full variable domain, in which reference TRBV5-1 and TRBJ2-3 provide the parts outside the CDR3, is KAGVTQTPRYLIKTRGQQVTLSCSPISGHRSVSWYQQTPGQGLQFLFEYFSETQRNKGNFPGRFSGRQFSNSRSEMNVSTLELGDSALYLCASSVQGFTDTQYFGPGTRLTVL.

The chain combines TRBV27 with TRBJ1-2; D is undetermined. Trimming cost V 2 bases and J 4 bases, with 11 bases left between them. The CDR3 is made up of 14 amino acids. CDR1 is MNHEY and CDR2 is SMNVEV in the germline V gene (reference sequence). CDR3 protein: CASSLVARGYGYTF. The CDR3 DNA is TGTGCCAGCAGTTTAGTCGCCAGAGGCTATGGCTACACCTTC.

The chain uses TRBV28 and TRBJ2-5; D perhaps matches TRBD2 (6 bases). The V gene's germline CDR1 is MDHEN and CDR2 SYDVKM. The CDR3 totals 13 residues. V lost 5 bases and J lost 4, with 11 bases in between. CDR3 sequence: CASSHPGVETQYF. The DNA of the CDR3 is TGTGCCAGCAGTCACCCGGGGGTAGAGACCCAGTACTTC.

V is TRBV6-5 and J is TRBJ1-4, with 9 bases identical to TRBD1. CDR1 and CDR2 (germline): MNHEY, SVGAGI. Trimming took 6 bases from V and 6 from J; bases not matched to a gene: 8. The CDR3 is made up of 15 amino acids. CDR3 nucleotides: TGTGCCAGCAGCCAAACAGGGGGCAGGCATGAAAAACTGTTTTTT. Residues: CASSQTGGRHEKLFF.

Only a few counts were recorded for this clone. Other DNA sequences from this sample encode an identical CDR3 as well. The V call is TRBV5-1, the J call TRBJ1-1, with 7 bases matching TRBD1. The CDR3 is 14 amino acids. Germline lookup yields CDR1 SGHRS and CDR2 YFSETQ. With 2 bases clipped from V and 1 base from J, the junction kept 2 bases outside the gene matches. CDR3 protein: CASSFTGENTEAFF. CDR3 in DNA: TGCGCCAGCAGCTTCACAGGGGAGAACACTGAAGCTTTCTTT.

The J gene is TRBJ2-3, the V gene TRBV11-1; 12 bases agree with TRBD2. The CDR3 extends over 16 amino acids. Germline V gene sequence: CDR1 SGHAT, CDR2 FQDESV (reference sequence). The V gene end was trimmed by 5 bases and the J gene end by 2 bases; junction bases not matched to a gene: 5. The CDR3 DNA reads TGTGCCAGCAGCGTCGGACTAGCGGGGAACACAGATACGCAGTATTTT. This encodes CASSVGLAGNTDTQYF.

As for this clone: At the DNA level, this CDR3 is encoded by other sequences in the same sample as well. This chain uses TRBV5-1 with TRBJ2-1; 11 bases match TRBD2. Losses at the gene ends were 4 bases for V and 7 bases for J; bases not matched to a gene: 1. Germline V gives CDR1 SGHRS, CDR2 YFSETQ. There are 13 residues in the CDR3. The CDR3 DNA is TGCGCCAGCAGCCCTAGCGGGGGGAATGAGCAGTTCTTC. This translates into CASSPSGGNEQFF.

This chain links TRBV18 with TRBJ2-7, with D unclear. The CDR3 is 12 residues long. V was shortened by 1 base and J by 4 bases, with 5 bases between the two germline ends. Germline lookup yields CDR1 KGHSH and CDR2 LQKENI. The CDR3 is CASSPQVYEQYF. The DNA for the CDR3 is TGTGCCAGCTCACCACAGGTTTACGAGCAGTACTTC.

The CDR3 is CASSLDLGQPQHF. The CDR3 region has the DNA TGTGCCAGCAGCCTGGATCTTGGTCAGCCCCAGCATTTT. The rearrangement joins TRBV7-9 to TRBJ1-5; D not resolved. Germline-derived CDR1 and CDR2 are SEHNR and FQNEAQ (reference sequence). Trimming stripped 5 bases from V and 6 bases from J, with 11 bases between. This CDR3 is 13 amino acids long.

In DNA, the CDR3 is TGTGCCAGCAGTGTAGGGAGGTCCTATAATTCACCCCTCCACTTT. This translates into CASSVGRSYNSPLHF. V is TRBV2 and J is TRBJ1-6, with unresolved D. This CDR3 has 15 residues. Trimming took 4 bases from V and 1 from J, leaving 8 bases between them. Per germline, CDR1 SNHLY and CDR2 FYNNEI.

The chain carries TRBV2 and TRBJ1-1; possible D gene TRBD1, 6 bases. The germline CDR1 and CDR2 sequences are SNHLY and FYNNEI. CDR3 size: 14 residues. The ends were cut back, 3 bases at V and 4 bases at J, with 12 bases in the middle. The CDR3 sequence: CASSDGGRVTEAFF. The CDR3 DNA sequence: TGTGCCAGCAGTGACGGGGGGCGCGTCACTGAAGCTTTCTTT.

The rearrangement links TRBV2 to TRBJ1-1; tentatively, D is TRBD1 (5 bases). Germline values: CDR1 SNHLY, CDR2 FYNNEI. CDR3 size: 12 residues. V gave up 6 bases and J gave up 11 bases, with 16 bases separating them. CDR3 nucleotide sequence: TGTGCCAGCAGACCGGGCCCGGGGACCGCTTTCTTT. Translation gives CASRPGPGTAFF.

The V call is TRBV10-3, the J call TRBJ1-5, with TRBD1 matching 9 bases. CDR3 size: 14 residues. CDR1 is ENHRY, CDR2 SYGVKD, per germline. Trimming cost V 7 bases and J 7 bases; bases outside gene matches: 8. The CDR3 reads CAIKSGQGDQPQHF. The CDR3 DNA reads as TGTGCCATCAAGTCGGGACAGGGTGACCAGCCCCAGCATTTT.